Reported below is one T cell receptor (beta chain). What it binds is not known. This sample was taken from a study of CD8 T cells in acute hepatitis C reinfection. Per germline, CDR1 SGDLS and CDR2 YYNGEE. V gave up 0 bases and J gave up 1 base, with 5 bases separating them. The CDR3 spans 13 residues. Study conclusions and caveats: A V04-02/J02-02 clonotype was among 10 to 15 public ones, independent of outcome. Preferential TRBV04 and TRBV06 usage appeared in all groups and was not explained by the naive pool. CDR3 sequences shared with other epitopes were rare.

Only in-frame clones appear in the TCRdb table, and some are missing; sequencing was by immunoSEQ multiplex PCR. The table includes 30,000 to 45,000 clones, approximately 85% detected once. The sample's time point: naive CD8 control sorted from an acute-time-point sample. The sample was naive CD8+ T cells from PBMCs. This TCR derives from a woman aged 18-29 years who spontaneously cleared hepatitis C infection. The V call is TRBV9, the J call TRBJ2-7; no definite D call. The CDR3 loop reads CASSVASSYEQYF. The CDR3 DNA is TGTGCCAGCAGCGTAGCCTCTTCCTACGAGCAGTACTTC.